This T cell receptor (beta chain) came from a study of blood T cell repertoires in COVID-19. Profiling relied on immunoSEQ multiplex PCR, and the TCRdb table lists in-frame clones only, not all of them. Among 300,000 to 350,000 clones, 75% to 90% were seen once, and the ten largest hold under 2.5%. Trimming took 4 bases from V and 3 from J, leaving 12 bases between them. The CDR3 runs 14 residues. The germline V gene has CDR1 MNHNS and CDR2 SASEGT. The material sequenced was PBMCs or T cells enriched from blood (not recorded which). The V gene is TRBV6-1, the J gene TRBJ1-1, with D uncertain. The sequence was collected from a man aged 30 to 45 who had recovered from COVID-19. The CDR3 loop reads CASSVGGLDTEAFF. The CDR3 coding sequence is TGTGCCAGCAGTGTAGGAGGGTTAGACACTGAAGCTTTCTTT.